A selection of T cell receptor beta chains follows, all from one sample in a study of T cell responses to AZD1222 COVID-19 vaccine. Sequenced by immunoSEQ multiplex PCR; TCRdb stores in-frame clones only, minus some. The sample lists approximately 60,000 clones; about 90% were seen once. The starting material was peripheral blood, obtained on day 0 of AZD1222 vaccination. The receptors derive from an adult in good health. Each CDR3 is given with its conserved first and last residue.

v_gene: TRBV4-3
len: 15
CDR3aa: CASSQGEGGWYGYTF

v_gene: TRBV19
len: 13
CDR3aa: CASSNGGGTEAFF

v_gene: TRBV2
len: 11
CDR3aa: CASSEVDEQFF

v_gene: TRBV4-1
len: 17
CDR3aa: CASSQDKGPRTRNTIYF

v_gene: TRBV11-3
len: 13
CDR3aa: CASSLEEDREQFF

v_gene: TRBV9
len: 15
CDR3aa: CASSVDVGGAYGYTF

v_gene: TRBV19
len: 13
CDR3aa: CATQGDPYNEQFF

v_gene: TRBV19
len: 15
CDR3aa: CASRHGLASSYEQYF

v_gene: TRBV10-3
len: 15
CDR3aa: CAISGDRRGGQPQHF

v_gene: TRBV3-1/TRBV3-2
len: 15
CDR3aa: CASSQDRTGTDTQYF

v_gene: TRBV28
len: 16
CDR3aa: CASSPHGRRGDYGYTF

v_gene: TRBV28
len: 16
CDR3aa: CASRQGGARNTGELFF

v_gene: TRBV27
len: 17
CDR3aa: CASSYYRTATFSYEQYF

v_gene: TRBV7-7
len: 14
CDR3aa: CASSPTAPGETQYF

v_gene: TRBV6-8
len: 19
CDR3aa: CASHTPTGWSPRLCYEQYF

v_gene: TRBV4-1
len: 16
CDR3aa: CASSSMPGSSYNEQFF

v_gene: TRBV10-3
len: 12
CDR3aa: CAISDSSYEQYF

v_gene: TRBV4-2
len: 17
CDR3aa: CASSQVLFGTGAYEQYF

v_gene: TRBV27
len: 13
CDR3aa: CASSPDSSYEQYF

v_gene: TRBV5-1
len: 15
CDR3aa: CASKREPGREEKLFF

v_gene: TRBV9
len: 19
CDR3aa: CASSGGTGTGTSGANVLTF

v_gene: TRBV9
len: 17
CDR3aa: CASSVGRSGGLNTEAFF

v_gene: TRBV4-3
len: 15
CDR3aa: CASSQEPVSGNTIYF

v_gene: TRBV19
len: 15
CDR3aa: CASKAGMTSTDTQYF

v_gene: TRBV4-2
len: 16
CDR3aa: CASSQTSGRSSYEQYF

v_gene: TRBV7-2
len: 17
CDR3aa: CASSPKGGTGGNYGYTF

v_gene: TRBV7-6
len: 15
CDR3aa: CASSLASGGSYEQYF

v_gene: TRBV30
len: 12
CDR3aa: CAWVPSLGGYTF

v_gene: TRBV10-3
len: 15
CDR3aa: CAISLDRGRNSPLHF

v_gene: TRBV19
len: 14
CDR3aa: CASSPRDRALEQYF

v_gene: TRBV3-1/TRBV3-2
len: 17
CDR3aa: CASSQDVRGPLYTEAFF

v_gene: TRBV5-1
len: 12
CDR3aa: CASRFNTGELFF

v_gene: TRBV6-5
len: 15
CDR3aa: CASSYPNSGFYEQYF

v_gene: TRBV27
len: 20
CDR3aa: CASSLFQPGWGQGNNQPQHF

v_gene: TRBV20-1
len: 15
CDR3aa: CSASAASGSTDTQYF

v_gene: TRBV2
len: 13
CDR3aa: CASSHPERDEQFF

v_gene: TRBV6-5
len: 11
CDR3aa: CASSRGDEQFF

v_gene: TRBV28
len: 15
CDR3aa: CASSLPTGTNEKLFF

v_gene: TRBV6-1
len: 15
CDR3aa: CASSEAEGDNSPLHF

v_gene: TRBV6-2/TRBV6-3
len: 13
CDR3aa: CASSRRDNYGYTF

v_gene: TRBV7-2
len: 12
CDR3aa: CASRPYGGTQYF

v_gene: TRBV6-1
len: 15
CDR3aa: CASSEAGRDTENFRF

v_gene: TRBV15
len: 16
CDR3aa: CATSGESGGAYNEQFF

v_gene: TRBV28
len: 16
CDR3aa: CATTPHPGQANYEQYF